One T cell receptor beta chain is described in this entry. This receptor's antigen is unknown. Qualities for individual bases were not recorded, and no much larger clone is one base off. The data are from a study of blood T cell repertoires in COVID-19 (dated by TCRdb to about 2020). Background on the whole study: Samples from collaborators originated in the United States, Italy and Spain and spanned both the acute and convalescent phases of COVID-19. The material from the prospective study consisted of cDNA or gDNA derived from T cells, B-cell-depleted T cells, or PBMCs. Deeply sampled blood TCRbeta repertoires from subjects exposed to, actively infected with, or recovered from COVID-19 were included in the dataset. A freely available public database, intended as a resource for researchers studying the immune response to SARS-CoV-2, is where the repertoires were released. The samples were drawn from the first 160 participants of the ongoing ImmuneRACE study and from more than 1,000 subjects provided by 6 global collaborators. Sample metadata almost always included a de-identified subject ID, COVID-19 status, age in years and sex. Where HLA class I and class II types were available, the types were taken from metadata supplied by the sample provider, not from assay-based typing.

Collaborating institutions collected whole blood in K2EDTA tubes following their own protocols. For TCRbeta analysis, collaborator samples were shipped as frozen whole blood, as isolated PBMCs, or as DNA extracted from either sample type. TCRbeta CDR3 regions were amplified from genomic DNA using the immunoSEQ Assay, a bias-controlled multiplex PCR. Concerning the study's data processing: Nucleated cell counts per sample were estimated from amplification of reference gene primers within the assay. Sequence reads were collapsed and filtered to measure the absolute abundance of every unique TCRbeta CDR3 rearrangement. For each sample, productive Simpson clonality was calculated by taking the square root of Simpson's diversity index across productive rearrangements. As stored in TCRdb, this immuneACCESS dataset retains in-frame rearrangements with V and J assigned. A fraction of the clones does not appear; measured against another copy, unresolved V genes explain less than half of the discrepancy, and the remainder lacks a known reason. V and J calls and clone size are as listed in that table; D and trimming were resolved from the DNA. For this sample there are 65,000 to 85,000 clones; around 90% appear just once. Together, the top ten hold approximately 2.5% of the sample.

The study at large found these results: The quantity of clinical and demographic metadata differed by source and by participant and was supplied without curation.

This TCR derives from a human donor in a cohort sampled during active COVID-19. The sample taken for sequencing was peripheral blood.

The DNA is TGTGCCAGCAGTTACTTGCAGGGGGCGTTTGGCTATGGCTACACCTTC. The encoded protein is CASSYLQGAFGYGYTF. This receptor chain uses TRBV6-5 and TRBJ1-2, with TRBD1 identical over 8 junction bases. Counted from cysteine to phenylalanine, this CDR3 has 16 amino acids. This entry keeps only the CDR3 DNA: 48 bases, framed from base 1. Here V drops 1 base and J drops 4 bases, and the junction holds 8 bases not matched to any gene. From a lookup of the germline V gene, CDR1 and CDR2 are MNHEY and SVGAGI.